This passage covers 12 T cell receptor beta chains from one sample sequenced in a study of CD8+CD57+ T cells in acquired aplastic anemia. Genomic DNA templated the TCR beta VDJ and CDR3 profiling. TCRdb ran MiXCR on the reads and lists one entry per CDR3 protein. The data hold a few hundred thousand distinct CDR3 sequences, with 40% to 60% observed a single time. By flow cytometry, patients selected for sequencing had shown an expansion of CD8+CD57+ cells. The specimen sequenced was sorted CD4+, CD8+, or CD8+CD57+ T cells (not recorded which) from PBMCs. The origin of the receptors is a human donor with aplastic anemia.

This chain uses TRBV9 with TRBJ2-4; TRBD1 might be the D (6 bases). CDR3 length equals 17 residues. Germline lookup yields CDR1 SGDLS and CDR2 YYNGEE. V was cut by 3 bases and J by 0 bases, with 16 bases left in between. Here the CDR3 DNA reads TGTGCCAGCAGCGATGGGGGCTTGGTCCTAGCCAAAAACATTCAGTACTTC. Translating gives CASSDGGLVLAKNIQYF. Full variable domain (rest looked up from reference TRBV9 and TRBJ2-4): DSGVTQTPKHLITATGQRVTLRCSPRSGDLSVYWYQQSLDQGLQFLIQYYNGEERAKGNILERFSAQQFPDLHSELNLSSLELGDSALYFCASSDGGLVLAKNIQYFGAGTRLSVL.

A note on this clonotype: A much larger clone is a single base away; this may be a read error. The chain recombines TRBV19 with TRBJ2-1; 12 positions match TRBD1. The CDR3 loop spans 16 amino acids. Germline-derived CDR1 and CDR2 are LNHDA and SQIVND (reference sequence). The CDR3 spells CTSSIPGQGAGYEQFF. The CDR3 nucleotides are TGTACCAGTAGTATCCCGGGACAGGGGGCTGGTTATGAGCAGTTCTTC.

For the CDR3, the DNA is TGTGCCAGCGGGGACAGTCCTAGGGAGCAGTACGTC. Translated, it gives CASGDSPREQYV. This chain uses TRBV2 with TRBJ2-7; TRBD1 agrees at 7 bases. The length of the CDR3 is 12 residues. With 8 bases clipped from V and 7 bases from J, the junction kept 8 bases outside the gene matches. Germline values: CDR1 SNHLY, CDR2 FYNNEI.

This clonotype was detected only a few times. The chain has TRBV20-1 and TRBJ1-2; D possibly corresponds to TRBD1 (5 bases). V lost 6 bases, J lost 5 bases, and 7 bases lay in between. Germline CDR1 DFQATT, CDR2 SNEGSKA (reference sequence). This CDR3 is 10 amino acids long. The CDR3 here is CSAAGYGYTF. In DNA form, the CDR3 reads TGCAGTGCGGCAGGGTATGGCTACACCTTC.

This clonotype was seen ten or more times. The CDR3 nucleotides are TGCGCCAGCAGCTTACTGCCCGGACAGGGGGCTTACGAGCAGTACTTC. Its protein product is CASSLLPGQGAYEQYF. This chain uses TRBV5-1 with TRBJ2-7; TRBD1 matches 11 bases. Germline values: CDR1 SGHRS, CDR2 YFSETQ. V dropped 2 bases and J dropped 4; count of bases not matched to a gene: 8. This CDR3 is 16 amino acids long.

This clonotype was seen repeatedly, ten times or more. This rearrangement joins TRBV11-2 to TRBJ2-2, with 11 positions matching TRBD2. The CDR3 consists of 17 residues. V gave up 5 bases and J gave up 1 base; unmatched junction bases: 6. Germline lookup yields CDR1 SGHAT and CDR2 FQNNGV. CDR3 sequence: CASSREGLAGNTGELFF. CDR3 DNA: TGTGCCAGCAGCCGGGAAGGACTAGCGGGGAACACCGGGGAGCTGTTTTTT. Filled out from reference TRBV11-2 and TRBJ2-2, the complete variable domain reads EAGVAQSPRYKIIEKRQSVAFWCNPISGHATLYWYQQILGQGPKLLIQFQNNGVVDDSQLPKDRFSAERLKGVDSTLKIQPAKLEDSAVYLCASSREGLAGNTGELFFGEGSRLTVL.

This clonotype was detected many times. The CDR3 bases are TGCAGTGCTAGTGTCTCAGGGGGGGAGGCAGATACGCAGTATTTT. Translation: CSASVSGGEADTQYF. This rearrangement joins TRBV20-1 to TRBJ2-3; possibly TRBD1 or TRBD2 for D (7 bases each). Trimming cost V 3 bases and J 4 bases, with 17 bases left between them. This CDR3 has 15 amino acids. CDR1 is DFQATT and CDR2 is SNEGSKA in the germline V gene (reference sequence).

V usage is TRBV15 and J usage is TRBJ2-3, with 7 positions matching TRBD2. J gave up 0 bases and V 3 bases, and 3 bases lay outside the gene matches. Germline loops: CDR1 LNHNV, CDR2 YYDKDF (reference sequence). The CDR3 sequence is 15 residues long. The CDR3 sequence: CATSSLRGSTDTQYF. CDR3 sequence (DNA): TGTGCCACCAGCAGCTTGCGGGGGAGCACAGATACGCAGTATTTT.

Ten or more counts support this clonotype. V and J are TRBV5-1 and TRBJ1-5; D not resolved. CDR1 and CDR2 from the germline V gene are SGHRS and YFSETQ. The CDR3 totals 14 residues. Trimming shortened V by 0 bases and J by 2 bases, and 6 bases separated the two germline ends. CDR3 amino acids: CASSLDGGNQPQHF. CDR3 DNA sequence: TGCGCCAGCAGCTTGGACGGGGGCAATCAGCCCCAGCATTTT. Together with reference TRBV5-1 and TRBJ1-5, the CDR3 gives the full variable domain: KAGVTQTPRYLIKTRGQQVTLSCSPISGHRSVSWYQQTPGQGLQFLFEYFSETQRNKGNFPGRFSGRQFSNSRSEMNVSTLELGDSALYLCASSLDGGNQPQHFGDGTRLSIL.

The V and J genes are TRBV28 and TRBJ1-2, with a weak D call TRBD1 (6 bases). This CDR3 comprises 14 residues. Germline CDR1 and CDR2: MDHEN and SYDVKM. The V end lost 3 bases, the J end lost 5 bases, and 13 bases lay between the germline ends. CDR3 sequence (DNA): TGTGCCAGCAGTTTGACAGGATCGCCATATGGCTACACCTTC. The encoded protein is CASSLTGSPYGYTF.

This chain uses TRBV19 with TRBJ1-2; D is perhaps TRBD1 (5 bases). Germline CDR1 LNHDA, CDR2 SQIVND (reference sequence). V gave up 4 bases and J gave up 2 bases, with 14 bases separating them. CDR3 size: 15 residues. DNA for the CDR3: TGTGCCAGTAGTAACATCCCGGGACGGAACTATGGCTACACCTTC. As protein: CASSNIPGRNYGYTF.

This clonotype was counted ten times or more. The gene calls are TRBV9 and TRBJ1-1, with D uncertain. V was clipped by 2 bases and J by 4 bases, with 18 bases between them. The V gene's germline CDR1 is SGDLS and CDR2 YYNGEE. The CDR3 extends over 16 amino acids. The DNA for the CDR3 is TGTGCCAGCAGCGTTACGGACTCGCCTACTGTCACTGAAGCTTTCTTT. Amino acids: CASSVTDSPTVTEAFF.